This T cell receptor beta chain was recovered during a study of PD-L1 blockade in urothelial cancer. About the research overall: The analyses of blood took place 3 weeks (second dose) and 6 weeks after treatment start.

Germline V gives CDR1 MDHEN, CDR2 SYDVKM. V was trimmed by 5 bases and J by 6 bases, leaving 13 bases between them. This CDR3 is 14 amino acids long. Sequencing was performed with immunoSEQ multiplex PCR; in TCRdb, only in-frame clones are kept and a portion is missing. The data contain tens of thousands of clones, over 75% of them singletons. The rearrangement uses TRBV28 and TRBJ2-2, with TRBD2 as a possible D gene (5 bases). This clonotype was sampled from a man in his forties or fifties with urothelial cancer. The sample here was PBMCs, taken around atezolizumab (anti-PD-L1) treatment. The CDR3, as DNA: TGTGCCAGCAGTACTAGTCCACCGGCCGGGGAGCTGTTTTTT. Protein product: CASSTSPPAGELFF. Looking up the rest from reference TRBV28 and TRBJ2-2 gives the full variable domain: DVKVTQSSRYLVKRTGEKVFLECVQDMDHENMFWYRQDPGLGLRLIYFSYDVKMKEKGDIPEGYSVSREKKERFSLILESASTNQTSMYLCASSTSPPAGELFFGEGSRLTVL.